This T cell receptor beta chain was observed in a study of graft-versus-host responses after intestinal transplantation. Study summary: All recipients were given anti-thymocyte globulin induction, and tacrolimus and steroids were then administered for three to four years.

Study-wide points: High graft-versus-host to host-versus-graft clonal ratios were seen in allografts of patients with graft-donor T cell macrochimerism.

CDR3 length: 15 amino acids. The germline CDR1 and CDR2 sequences are SGHNT and YYREEE (reference sequence). J gave up 8 bases and V 3 bases, and 8 bases lay outside the gene matches. Assay used: immunoSEQ multiplex PCR; TCRdb lists only in-frame clones, some missing. Altogether under 150,000 clones are present, around nine tenths being singletons, with the ten largest covering approximately 0.18%. Remarks on this clone: The antigen remains undetermined. Other DNA sequences in the sample encode the same CDR3.

The chain combines TRBV5-4 with TRBJ1-4; TRBD1 aligns across 9 bases. The source material was unstimulated CD4+ T cells sorted from spleen or lymph node cells, sampled before intestinal transplant. The origin of this receptor is a human donor who received an intestinal transplant. DNA for the CDR3: TGTGCCAGCAGCTCGGGACAGGGACGGGGAGAAAAACTGTTTTTT. Amino acid sequence: CASSSGQGRGEKLFF.